A selection of T cell receptor beta chains follows, all from one sample in a study of T cell responses to AZD1222 COVID-19 vaccine. Assay used: immunoSEQ multiplex PCR; TCRdb lists only in-frame clones, some missing. The data show 100,000 to 120,000 clones, with approximately 94% seen just once and 2.5% to 3.5% held by the top ten. The sample consisted of peripheral blood, taken 28 days after the second AZD1222 dose. The receptors derive from an adult who received the AZD1222 COVID-19 vaccine. Each CDR3 is given with its conserved first and last residue. The D gene is left open where the match is weak. Clone size is stated in some rows and not others, as once, few, many or a class when expanded.

TRBJ1-1 | . | . | TRBV5-1 | CASSWRENTEAFF | TGCGCCAGCAGCTGGCGAGAGAACACTGAAGCTTTCTTT
TRBJ1-2 | . | TRBD1 | TRBV6-5 | CASSYSPDRAVDGYTF | TGTGCCAGCAGTTACTCCCCCGACAGGGCCGTTGATGGCTACACCTTC
TRBJ2-2 | . | . | TRBV5-5 | CASSRGVGELFF | TGTGCCAGCAGCCGAGGGGTTGGGGAGCTGTTTTTT
TRBJ2-3 | . | TRBD2 | TRBV27 | CASRKSGTSGRWDRDTQYF | TGTGCCAGCAGAAAATCCGGGACTAGCGGGAGATGGGATAGGGATACGCAGTATTTT
TRBJ1-5 | once | . | TRBV28 | CASSYTNYNQPQHF | TGTGCCAGCAGCTACACCAATTACAATCAGCCCCAGCATTTT
TRBJ2-3 | . | . | TRBV12-3/TRBV12-4 | CASKGPRVTQYF | TGTGCCAGCAAGGGACCCAGGGTTACGCAGTATTTT
TRBJ2-2 | . | . | TRBV19 | CASSGGLAGELFF | TGTGCCAGTAGTGGGGGCCTGGCCGGGGAGCTGTTTTTT
TRBJ2-6 | . | . | TRBV11-2 | CASRSTRGSGGANVLTF | TGTGCCAGCAGATCTACCCGGGGGTCGGGTGGGGCCAACGTCCTGACTTTC
TRBJ2-6 | . | . | TRBV11-2 | CASSKRSAPGAGANVLTF | TGTGCCAGCAGCAAACGATCGGCCCCAGGTGCTGGGGCCAACGTCCTGACTTTC
TRBJ2-5 | . | . | TRBV25-1 | CASSDQGLQETQYF | TGTGCCAGCAGTGATCAGGGGTTACAAGAGACCCAGTACTTC
TRBJ2-1 | . | . | TRBV29-1 | CSSTGLDPSNEQFF | TGCAGCTCGACAGGATTGGATCCTTCCAATGAGCAGTTCTTC
TRBJ1-2 | . | . | TRBV5-4 | CASSLAGGWGYTF | TGTGCCAGCAGCTTGGCAGGCGGATGGGGCTACACCTTC
TRBJ2-5 | . | TRBD2 | TRBV6-1 | CASSEGSGSGSETQYF | TGTGCCAGCAGTGAAGGGAGCGGGAGTGGATCGGAGACCCAGTACTTC
TRBJ1-2 | . | TRBD1 | TRBV6-1 | CASSEVVGQSYGYTF | TGTGCCAGCAGTGAAGTCGTGGGACAGTCCTATGGCTACACCTTC
TRBJ2-7 | once | TRBD1 | TRBV6-5 | CASSTGTGLSYEQYF | TGTGCCAGCAGTACCGGGACAGGACTCTCCTACGAGCAGTACTTC
TRBJ2-7 | . | TRBD2 | TRBV2 | CASSVGGGVTYEQYF | TGTGCCAGCAGTGTAGGCGGGGGGGTGACCTACGAGCAGTACTTC
TRBJ2-1 | . | . | TRBV4-1 | CASSPLTMSNEQFF | TGCGCCAGCAGCCCCCTAACGATGAGCAATGAGCAGTTCTTC
TRBJ2-5 | once | . | TRBV30 | CAWSSGNGETQYF | TGTGCCTGGAGTTCAGGGAATGGGGAGACCCAGTACTTC
TRBJ1-4 | . | . | TRBV30 | CAWSVQVISNEKLFF | TGTGCCTGGAGTGTTCAGGTTATCAGTAATGAAAAACTGTTTTTT
TRBJ2-7 | once | . | TRBV27 | CASSFRQGGSYEQYF | TGTGCCAGCAGTTTCCGACAGGGAGGCTCCTACGAGCAGTACTTC
TRBJ1-5 | . | . | TRBV19 | CASSSSGAGNQPQHF | TGTGCCAGTAGTTCCTCCGGTGCGGGCAATCAGCCCCAGCATTTT
TRBJ1-5 | . | . | TRBV7-2 | CASSLRVTSNQPQHF | TGTGCCAGCAGCTTAAGGGTTACTAGCAATCAGCCCCAGCATTTT
TRBJ2-5 | . | . | TRBV3-1/TRBV3-2 | CASSQVSSARKETQYF | TGTGCCAGCAGCCAAGTTTCGTCTGCCCGGAAAGAGACCCAGTACTTC
TRBJ1-1 | . | TRBD1 | TRBV29-1 | CSVGVPGQGLNTEAFF | TGCAGCGTTGGGGTCCCGGGACAGGGATTGAACACTGAAGCTTTCTTT
TRBJ1-1 | . | . | TRBV2 | CASSSQGLNTEAFF | TGTGCCAGCAGTTCACAGGGACTGAACACTGAAGCTTTCTTT
TRBJ1-4 | . | . | TRBV3-1/TRBV3-2 | CASSQVGEEEKLFF | TGTGCCAGCAGCCAAGTAGGCGAGGAGGAAAAACTGTTTTTT